This passage covers 2 T cell receptor beta chains from one sample sequenced in a study of T cell repertoires in cytomegalovirus infection. TCRdb ran MiXCR on the reads and lists one entry per CDR3 protein. This table holds around 280,000 distinct CDR3 sequences, about an eighth found once. Sequenced: PBMCs. These receptors all come from a human donor in good health (CMV status not recorded). Some clones in this sample may be carry-over from other donors' samples.

This clonotype showed up just a few times. This rearrangement joins TRBV7-3 to TRBJ1-1; 8 bases fit TRBD1. This CDR3 contains 13 residues. The germline gives CDR1 SGHTA, CDR2 FQGTGA. The junction had 5 bases not matched to a gene; V was cut back by 5 bases and J by 6 bases. CDR3 sequence: CASSPQGAAEAFF. In DNA, the CDR3 is TGTGCCAGCAGCCCCCAGGGGGCCGCTGAAGCTTTCTTT.

This clonotype occurred many times. The chain carries TRBV11-2 and TRBJ2-6; no clear D. The CDR3 covers 15 residues. Germline V gene sequence: CDR1 SGHAT, CDR2 FQNNGV. V was trimmed by 2 bases and J by 2 bases, leaving 7 bases between them. CDR3 DNA sequence: TGTGCCAGCAGCTTATTCGGAGCTGGGGCCAACGTCCTGACTTTC. Encoded protein: CASSLFGAGANVLTF.